Listed here is a single T cell receptor (beta chain). Repertoires were generated with immunoSEQ multiplex PCR, while TCRdb's copy carries only in-frame clones and drops some. In the table there are around 290,000 clones, approximately 93% of which are singletons. This sample is drawn from a study of blood T cell repertoires in COVID-19. The CDR3 runs to 13 residues. V trimming: 6 bases; J trimming: 8 bases; junction bases outside the gene matches: 4. The germline gives CDR1 MNHEY, CDR2 SVGAGI. The sequenced sample consisted of peripheral blood. This sequence joins TRBV6-5 and TRBJ1-2; 12 nucleotides match TRBD1. This sequence originates from a woman in her 30s with COVID-19, enrolled during active disease. CDR3 protein: CASRGQGARGYTF. CDR3 in DNA: TGTGCCAGCAGGGGACAGGGGGCCCGCGGCTACACCTTC.